A single sample is the source of the 13 T cell receptor beta chains below, sequenced in a study of shared clonotypes between healthy human individuals. TCRdb's copy holds only in-frame clones and misses some; the assay was immunoSEQ multiplex PCR. The sample has about 960,000 clones, approximately 76% seen once; the top ten hold over 1.3%. The sample taken for sequencing was memory CD4+ T cells sorted from blood. Subset in this sample: CD45RA-negative fraction. Source of these receptors: a man aged 18 to 29 in good health.

The chain combines TRBV5-6 with TRBJ1-1; perhaps TRBD1 as D (5 bases). Germline V gene lookup returns CDR1 SGHDT and CDR2 YYEEEE. The CDR3 contains 16 residues. V was cut by 0 bases and J by 2 bases, with 14 bases left in between. The CDR3 region has the DNA TGTGCCAGCAGCTTGGCCGGGCCAGGGCTTAACACTGAAGCTTTCTTT. Encoded protein: CASSLAGPGLNTEAFF. The variable domain in full, completed from reference TRBV5-6 and TRBJ1-1, reads DAGVTQSPTHLIKTRGQQVTLRCSPKSGHDTVSWYQQALGQGPQFIFQYYEEEERQRGNFPDRFSGHQFPNYSSELNVNALLLGDSALYLCASSLAGPGLNTEAFFGQGTRLTVV.

The CDR3 reads CASSEVRAGNTIYF. CDR3 sequence (DNA): TGTGCCAGCAGTGAGGTCCGGGCTGGAAACACCATATATTTT. The chain uses TRBV2 and TRBJ1-3; D unclear. Deletions cut 3 bases from V and 2 bases from J, with 8 bases between. CDR3 length: 14 residues. Germline V gene data show CDR1 as SNHLY and CDR2 as FYNNEI. The variable domain in full, completed from reference TRBV2 and TRBJ1-3, reads EPEVTQTPSHQVTQMGQEVILRCVPISNHLYFYWYRQILGQKVEFLVSFYNNEISEKSEIFDDQFSVERPDGSNFTLKIRSTKLEDSAMYFCASSEVRAGNTIYFGEGSWLTVV.

The rearrangement joins TRBV7-3 to TRBJ2-7; 8 positions match TRBD2. Trimming at V came to 1 base and at J to 7 bases, leaving 9 bases not matched to a gene. The CDR3 length is 15 residues. Germline V CDR1 and CDR2: SGHTA, FQGTGA. The CDR3 nucleotides are TGTGCCAGCAGCTTAAATGGGCAGGGACTAGGGGAGCAGTACTTC. As protein: CASSLNGQGLGEQYF.

The rearrangement uses TRBV19 and TRBJ1-1; no reliable D call. V shed 3 bases and J shed 0 bases, with 5 bases lying between them. Germline V CDR1 and CDR2: LNHDA, SQIVND (reference sequence). The CDR3 runs 13 residues. The CDR3 coding sequence is TGTGCCAGTAGTATCTCCTTGAACACTGAAGCTTTCTTT. Its translation: CASSISLNTEAFF. Full variable domain (remainder filled in from reference TRBV19 and TRBJ1-1): DGGITQSPKYLFRKEGQNVTLSCEQNLNHDAMYWYRQDPGQGLRLIYYSQIVNDFQKGDIAEGYSVSREKKESFPLTVTSAQKNPTAFYLCASSISLNTEAFFGQGTRLTVV.

The V call is TRBV5-1, the J call TRBJ2-7, with 8 nucleotides matching TRBD1. J was trimmed by 6 bases and V by 7 bases; bases with no gene match: 9. CDR1 SGHRS and CDR2 YFSETQ come from the germline V gene. There are 13 residues in the CDR3. The CDR3 nucleotides read TGCGCCAGCCAAAGGACAGGGCCAGGCGAGCAGTACTTC. It codes for CASQRTGPGEQYF.

The gene calls are TRBV28 and TRBJ2-6; the D call may be TRBD1 or TRBD2 (5 bases each). Germline CDR1 reads MDHEN; CDR2 reads SYDVKM. V gave up 6 bases and J gave up 0 bases, with 6 bases separating them. The length of the CDR3 is 14 residues. CDR3 region: CASRGDSGANVLTF. The CDR3 coding sequence is TGTGCCAGCAGGGGGGACTCTGGGGCCAACGTCCTGACTTTC. Looking up the rest from reference TRBV28 and TRBJ2-6 gives the full variable domain: DVKVTQSSRYLVKRTGEKVFLECVQDMDHENMFWYRQDPGLGLRLIYFSYDVKMKEKGDIPEGYSVSREKKERFSLILESASTNQTSMYLCASRGDSGANVLTFGAGSRLTVL.

This clone showed up just once. The chain links TRBV9 to TRBJ2-5, with 7 bases identical to TRBD2. This CDR3 has 14 amino acids. J was trimmed by 3 bases and V by 4 bases; bases with no gene match: 6. The germline V gene encodes CDR1 SGDLS and CDR2 YYNGEE. The CDR3 sequence is CASSHGGSEETQYF. In nucleotides, the CDR3 is TGTGCCAGCAGCCACGGGGGGTCGGAAGAGACCCAGTACTTC. The full variable domain, completed using reference TRBV9 and TRBJ2-5, is DSGVTQTPKHLITATGQRVTLRCSPRSGDLSVYWYQQSLDQGLQFLIQYYNGEERAKGNILERFSAQQFPDLHSELNLSSLELGDSALYFCASSHGGSEETQYFGPGTRLLVL.

This chain joins TRBV30 and TRBJ2-1, with TRBD1 matching over 9 bases. This CDR3 has 14 residues. V was pared by 5 bases and J by 0 bases, with 2 bases of the junction left unmatched. Germline V lookup: CDR1 GTSNPN, CDR2 SVGIG (reference sequence). In DNA, the CDR3 is TGTGCCTGGGGGACAGGGATCTCCTACAATGAGCAGTTCTTC. This codes for CAWGTGISYNEQFF.

This clone occurred once. The chain carries TRBV5-1 and TRBJ2-7; TRBD2 matches at 12 bases. The CDR3 is 15 residues long. CDR1 and CDR2 from the germline V gene are SGHRS and YFSETQ. Germline trimming cut 3 bases from V and 3 bases from J; bases unmatched to any gene: 4. The CDR3: CASSSETSGGYEQYF. CDR3 in DNA: TGCGCCAGCAGCTCCGAGACTAGCGGGGGCTACGAGCAGTACTTC.

V gene TRBV30 combines with J gene TRBJ1-2; D is uncertain. Germline V CDR1 and CDR2: GTSNPN, SVGIG (reference sequence). Between the trimmed V and J ends, which lost 2 bases and 6 bases, there was a span of 13 bases. This CDR3 is 13 amino acids long. The CDR3 reads CAWSRTVTDGYTF. CDR3 bases: TGTGCCTGGAGTCGGACGGTGACGGATGGCTACACCTTC.

The chain employs TRBV19 and TRBJ1-2; D perhaps matches TRBD1 (5 bases). There are 13 residues in the CDR3. Germline V lookup: CDR1 LNHDA, CDR2 SQIVND (reference sequence). The V end was cut by 5 bases, the J end by 3 bases, with 10 bases between. The CDR3 DNA follows: TGTGCCAGTAGTCCCTCAGGGTACTATGGCTACACCTTC. Translation: CASSPSGYYGYTF.

The J gene is TRBJ1-5, the V gene TRBV5-1, with 7 bases aligning to TRBD1. The CDR3 is 17 amino acids. V lost 3 bases, J lost 0 bases, and 9 bases stayed unmatched. The germline V gene encodes CDR1 SGHRS and CDR2 YFSETQ. CDR3 in DNA: TGCGCCAGCAGCTACCTACAGGGGCTCGATAGCAATCAGCCCCAGCATTTT. Its translation: CASSYLQGLDSNQPQHF.

The gene calls are TRBV7-2 and TRBJ1-1; D is possibly TRBD1 (5 bases). The CDR3 has 15 amino acids. V dropped 2 bases and J dropped 4 bases, with 14 bases sitting between them. In germline, CDR1 is SGHTA, CDR2 FQGNSA. DNA for the CDR3: TGTGCCAGCAGCTTAAGGGGCTCAAAGGGCACTGAAGCTTTCTTT. Its translation is CASSLRGSKGTEAFF. The full variable domain, with the rest looked up from reference TRBV7-2 and TRBJ1-1, is GAGVSQSPSNKVTEKGKDVELRCDPISGHTALYWYRQSLGQGLEFLIYFQGNSAPDKSGLPSDRFSAERTGGSVSTLTIQRTQQEDSAVYLCASSLRGSKGTEAFFGQGTRLTVV.